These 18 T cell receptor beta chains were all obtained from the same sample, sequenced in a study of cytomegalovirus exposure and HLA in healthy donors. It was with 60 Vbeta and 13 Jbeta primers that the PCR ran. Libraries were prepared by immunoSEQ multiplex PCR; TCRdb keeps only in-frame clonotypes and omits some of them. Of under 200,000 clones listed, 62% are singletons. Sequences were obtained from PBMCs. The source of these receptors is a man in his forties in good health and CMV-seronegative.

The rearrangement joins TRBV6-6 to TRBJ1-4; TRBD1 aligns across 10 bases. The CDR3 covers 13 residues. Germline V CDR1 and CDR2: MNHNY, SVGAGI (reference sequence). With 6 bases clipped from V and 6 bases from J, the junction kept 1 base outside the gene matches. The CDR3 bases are TGTGCCAGCAGCGGACAGGGGGATGAAAAACTGTTTTTT. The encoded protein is CASSGQGDEKLFF.

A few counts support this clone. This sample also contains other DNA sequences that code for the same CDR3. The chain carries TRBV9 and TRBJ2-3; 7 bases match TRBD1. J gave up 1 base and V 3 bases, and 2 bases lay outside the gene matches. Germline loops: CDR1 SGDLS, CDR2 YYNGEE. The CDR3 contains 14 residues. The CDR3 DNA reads TGTGCCAGCAGCGGGGACAGCCGCACAGATACGCAGTATTTT. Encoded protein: CASSGDSRTDTQYF.

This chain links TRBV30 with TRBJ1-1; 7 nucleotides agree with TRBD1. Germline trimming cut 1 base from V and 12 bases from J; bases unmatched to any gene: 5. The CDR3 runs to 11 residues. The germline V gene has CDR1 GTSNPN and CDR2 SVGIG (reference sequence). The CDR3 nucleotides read TGTGCCTGGAGTGAGGGGGCGGGGTCTTTCTTT. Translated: CAWSEGAGSFF.

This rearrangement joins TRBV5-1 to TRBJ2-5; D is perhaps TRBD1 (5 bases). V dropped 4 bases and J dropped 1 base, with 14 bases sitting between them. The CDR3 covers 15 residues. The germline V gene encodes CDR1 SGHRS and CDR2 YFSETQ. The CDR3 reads CASSPTYDSQETQYF. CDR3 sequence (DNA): TGCGCCAGCAGCCCCACATATGACAGCCAAGAGACCCAGTACTTC.

Written as DNA, the CDR3 is TGTGCCAGTAACCCCGGGGGGGGTGGAATAGGCTATCAGCCCCAGCATTTT. Translation gives CASNPGGGGIGYQPQHF. The J gene is TRBJ1-5, the V gene TRBV19; D possibly corresponds to TRBD1 (5 bases). Trimming cost V 7 bases and J 5 bases, with 24 bases left between them. The CDR3 is 17 amino acids. Looked up from germline, CDR1 is LNHDA and CDR2 is SQIVND (reference sequence).

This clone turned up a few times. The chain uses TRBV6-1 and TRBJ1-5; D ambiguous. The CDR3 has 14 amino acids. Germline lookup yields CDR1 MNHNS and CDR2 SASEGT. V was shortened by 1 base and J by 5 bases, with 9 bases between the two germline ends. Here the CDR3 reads CASSEVAADQPQHF. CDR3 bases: TGTGCCAGCAGTGAAGTGGCCGCCGATCAGCCCCAGCATTTT.

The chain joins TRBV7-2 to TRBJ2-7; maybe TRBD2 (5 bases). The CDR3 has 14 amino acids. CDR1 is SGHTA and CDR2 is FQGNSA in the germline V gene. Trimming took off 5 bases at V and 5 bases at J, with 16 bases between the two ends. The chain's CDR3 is CASSRGMSGDEQYF. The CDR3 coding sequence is TGTGCCAGCAGCCGAGGGATGTCCGGGGACGAGCAGTACTTC.

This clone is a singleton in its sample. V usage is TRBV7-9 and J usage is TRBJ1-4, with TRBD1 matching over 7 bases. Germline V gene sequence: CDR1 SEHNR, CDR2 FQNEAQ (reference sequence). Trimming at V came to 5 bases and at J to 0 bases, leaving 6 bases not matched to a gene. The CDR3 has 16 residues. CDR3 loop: CASSPGQIATNEKLFF. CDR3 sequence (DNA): TGTGCCAGCAGCCCGGGACAGATTGCAACTAATGAAAAACTGTTTTTT.

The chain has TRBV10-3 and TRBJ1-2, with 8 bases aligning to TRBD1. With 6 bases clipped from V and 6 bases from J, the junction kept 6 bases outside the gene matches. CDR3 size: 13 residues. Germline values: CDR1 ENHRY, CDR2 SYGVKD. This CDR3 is CAIRTGESDGYTF. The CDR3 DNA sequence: TGTGCCATCAGGACAGGGGAATCGGATGGCTACACCTTC.

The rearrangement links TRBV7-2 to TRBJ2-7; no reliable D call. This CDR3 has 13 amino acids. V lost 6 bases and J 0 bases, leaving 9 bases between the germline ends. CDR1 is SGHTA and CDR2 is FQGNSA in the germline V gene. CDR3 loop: CASSPPLSYEQYF. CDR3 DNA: TGTGCCAGCAGTCCCCCTCTCTCCTACGAGCAGTACTTC.

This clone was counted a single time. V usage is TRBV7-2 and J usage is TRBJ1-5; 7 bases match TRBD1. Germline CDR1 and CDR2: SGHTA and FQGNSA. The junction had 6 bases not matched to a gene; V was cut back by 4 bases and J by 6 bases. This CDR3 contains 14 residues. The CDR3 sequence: CASSSEGGVQPQHF. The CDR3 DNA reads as TGTGCCAGCAGCTCTGAAGGGGGCGTTCAGCCCCAGCATTTT.

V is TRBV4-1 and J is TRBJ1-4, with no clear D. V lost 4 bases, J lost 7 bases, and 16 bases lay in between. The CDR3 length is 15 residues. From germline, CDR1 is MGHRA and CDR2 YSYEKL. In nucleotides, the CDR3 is TGCGCCAGCAGCCGCCCCGGTCTAGAGGGTGAAAAACTGTTTTTT. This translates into CASSRPGLEGEKLFF.

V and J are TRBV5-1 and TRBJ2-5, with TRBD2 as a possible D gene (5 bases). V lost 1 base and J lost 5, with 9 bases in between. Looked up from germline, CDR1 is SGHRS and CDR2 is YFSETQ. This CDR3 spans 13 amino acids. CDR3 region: CASSLIWEETQYF. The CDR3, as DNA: TGCGCCAGCAGCTTGATCTGGGAGGAGACCCAGTACTTC.

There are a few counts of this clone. CDR3 in amino acids: CASSHDPLDRPYSNQPQHF. The CDR3 bases are TGCGCCAGCAGCCACGATCCCCTGGACAGGCCTTATAGCAATCAGCCCCAGCATTTT. J is TRBJ1-5 and V is TRBV4-1; TRBD1 aligns across 7 bases. Looked up from germline, CDR1 is MGHRA and CDR2 is YSYEKL. V was clipped by 3 bases and J by 0 bases; unmatched bases: 14. The CDR3 consists of 19 residues.

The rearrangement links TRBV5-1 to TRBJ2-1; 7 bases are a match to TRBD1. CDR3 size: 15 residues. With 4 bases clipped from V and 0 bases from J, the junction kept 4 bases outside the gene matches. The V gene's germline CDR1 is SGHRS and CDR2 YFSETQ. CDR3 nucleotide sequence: TGCGCCAGCAGCCAGGACAGGAGCTCCTACAATGAGCAGTTCTTC. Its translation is CASSQDRSSYNEQFF. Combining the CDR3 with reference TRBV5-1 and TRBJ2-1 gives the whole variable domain KAGVTQTPRYLIKTRGQQVTLSCSPISGHRSVSWYQQTPGQGLQFLFEYFSETQRNKGNFPGRFSGRQFSNSRSEMNVSTLELGDSALYLCASSQDRSSYNEQFFGPGTRLTVL.

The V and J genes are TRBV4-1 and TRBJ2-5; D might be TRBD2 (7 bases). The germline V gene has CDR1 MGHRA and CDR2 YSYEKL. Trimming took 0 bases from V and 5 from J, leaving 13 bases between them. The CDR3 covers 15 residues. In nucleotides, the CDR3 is TGCGCCAGCAGCCAAGAGGGAGGGGGGGGCGAGACCCAGTACTTC. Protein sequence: CASSQEGGGGETQYF.

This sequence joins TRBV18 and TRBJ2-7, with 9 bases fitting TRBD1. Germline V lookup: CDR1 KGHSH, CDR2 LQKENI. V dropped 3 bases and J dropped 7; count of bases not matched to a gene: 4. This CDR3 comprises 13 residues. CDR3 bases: TGTGCCAGCTCACCTGGGACAGGGCGGGAGCAGTACTTC. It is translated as CASSPGTGREQYF.

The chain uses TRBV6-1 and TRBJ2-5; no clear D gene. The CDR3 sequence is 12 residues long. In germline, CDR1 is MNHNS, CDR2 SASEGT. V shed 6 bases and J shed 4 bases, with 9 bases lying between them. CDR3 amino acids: CASSETVETQYF. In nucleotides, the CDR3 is TGTGCCAGCAGCGAAACGGTAGAGACCCAGTACTTC.